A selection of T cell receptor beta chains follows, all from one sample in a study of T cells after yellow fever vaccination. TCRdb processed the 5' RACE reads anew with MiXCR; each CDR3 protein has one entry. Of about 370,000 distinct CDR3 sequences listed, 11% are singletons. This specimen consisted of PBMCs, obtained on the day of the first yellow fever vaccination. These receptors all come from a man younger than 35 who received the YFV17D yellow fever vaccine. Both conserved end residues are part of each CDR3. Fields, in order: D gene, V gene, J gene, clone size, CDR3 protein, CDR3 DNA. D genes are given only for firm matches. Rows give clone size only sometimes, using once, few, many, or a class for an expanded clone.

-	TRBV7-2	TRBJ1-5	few	CASSIQNQPQHF	TGTGCCAGCAGCATACAAAATCAGCCCCAGCATTTT
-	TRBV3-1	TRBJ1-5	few	CASSHSIDQPQHF	TGTGCCAGCAGCCACTCGATCGATCAGCCCCAGCATTTT
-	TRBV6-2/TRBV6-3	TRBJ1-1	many	CASSWMNTEAFF	TGTGCCAGCAGTTGGATGAACACTGAAGCTTTCTTT
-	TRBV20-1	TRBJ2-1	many	CSARRGLAGSNEQFF	TGCAGTGCTAGAAGAGGGCTAGCAGGGTCGAATGAGCAGTTCTTC
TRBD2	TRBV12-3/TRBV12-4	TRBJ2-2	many	CASSPRETGELFF	TGTGCCAGCAGCCCGCGGGAGACCGGGGAGCTGTTTTTT
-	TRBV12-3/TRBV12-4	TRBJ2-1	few	CASSPWAGGNEQFF	TGTGCCAGCAGTCCCTGGGCAGGGGGGAATGAGCAGTTCTTC
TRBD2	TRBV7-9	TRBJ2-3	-	CASSLVTLASDTQYF	TGTGCCAGCAGCTTAGTTACACTAGCGTCAGATACGCAGTATTTT
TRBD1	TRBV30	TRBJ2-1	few	CAWSVGQGKGNEQFF	TGTGCCTGGAGTGTGGGACAGGGTAAAGGCAATGAGCAGTTCTTC
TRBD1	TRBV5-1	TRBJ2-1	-	CASSWTGGRNEQFF	TGCGCCAGCAGCTGGACAGGGGGCCGGAATGAGCAGTTCTTC
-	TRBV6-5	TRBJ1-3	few	CASSYSWEAGNTIYF	TGTGCCAGCAGTTACTCTTGGGAGGCTGGAAACACCATATATTTT
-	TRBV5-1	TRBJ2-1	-	CASSLALLSYNEQFF	TGCGCCAGCAGCTTGGCCCTACTCTCCTACAATGAGCAGTTCTTC
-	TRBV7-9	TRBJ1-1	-	CASSSRDAWGEAFF	TGTGCCAGCAGCTCTAGGGACGCCTGGGGTGAAGCTTTCTTT
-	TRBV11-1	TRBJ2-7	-	CASSALGYEQYF	TGTGCCAGCAGCGCATTAGGCTACGAGCAGTACTTC
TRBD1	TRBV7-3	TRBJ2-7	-	CASSLGTGVGYEQYF	TGTGCCAGCAGCTTGGGCACAGGGGTCGGGTACGAGCAGTACTTC
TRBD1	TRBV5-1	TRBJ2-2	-	CASSSGQGPANTGELFF	TGCGCCAGCAGCTCGGGACAGGGGCCAGCGAACACCGGGGAGCTGTTTTTT
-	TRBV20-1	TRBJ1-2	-	CSARVPPDSGYGYTF	TGCAGTGCTAGAGTCCCACCGGACTCCGGCTATGGCTACACCTTC
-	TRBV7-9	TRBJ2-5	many	CASSFSSGQETQYF	TGTGCCAGCAGCTTTTCTTCCGGGCAAGAGACCCAGTACTTC
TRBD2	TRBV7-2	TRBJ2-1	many	CASRGSSGSYNEQFF	TGTGCCAGCAGGGGATCTAGCGGGAGCTACAATGAGCAGTTCTTC
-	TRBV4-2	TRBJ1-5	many	CASSQVKHQPQHF	TGTGCCAGCAGCCAAGTGAAGCATCAGCCCCAGCATTTT
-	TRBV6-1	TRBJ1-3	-	CASSTWASSSGNTIYF	TGTGCCAGCAGCACGTGGGCCAGTAGCTCTGGAAACACCATATATTTT
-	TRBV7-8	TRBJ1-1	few	CASSLAWGGTEAFF	TGTGCCAGCAGCTTAGCCTGGGGGGGAACTGAAGCTTTCTTT
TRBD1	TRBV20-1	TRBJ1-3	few	CSARVQGGGNTIYF	TGCAGTGCTAGGGTTCAGGGGGGAGGAAACACCATATATTTT
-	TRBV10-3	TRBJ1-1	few	CAIRASDTEAFF	TGTGCCATCAGGGCCTCTGACACTGAAGCTTTCTTT
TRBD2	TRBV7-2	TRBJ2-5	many	CASSFEAGGTQYF	TGTGCCAGCAGCTTCGAAGCGGGGGGGACCCAGTACTTC
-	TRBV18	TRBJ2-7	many	CASSEVGGPTYEQYF	TGTGCCAGCTCAGAGGTGGGGGGACCGACCTACGAGCAGTACTTC
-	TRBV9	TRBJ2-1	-	CASSVGLLEFGEQFF	TGTGCCAGCAGCGTAGGCCTTCTGGAATTTGGCGAGCAGTTCTTC
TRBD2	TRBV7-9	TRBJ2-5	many	CASSPTSGVQETQYF	TGTGCCAGCAGCCCGACTAGCGGGGTACAAGAGACCCAGTACTTC
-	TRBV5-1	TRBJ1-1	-	CASSLLTPNTEAFF	TGCGCCAGCAGCTTGCTGACACCGAACACTGAAGCTTTCTTT
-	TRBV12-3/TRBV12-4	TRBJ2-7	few	CASSPVRSYEQYF	TGTGCCAGCAGCCCTGTGAGGTCCTACGAGCAGTACTTC
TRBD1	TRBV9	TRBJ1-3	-	CASSVTGAGNTIYF	TGTGCCAGCAGCGTTACAGGGGCAGGAAACACCATATATTTT
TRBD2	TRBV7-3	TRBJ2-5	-	CASSFREGETQYF	TGTGCCAGCAGCTTCAGGGAGGGAGAGACCCAGTACTTC
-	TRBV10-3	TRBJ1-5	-	CAIKELEGPQHF	TGTGCCATCAAGGAGTTGGAGGGACCCCAGCATTTT
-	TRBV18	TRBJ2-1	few	CASSPPGSPIEQFF	TGTGCCAGCTCACCACCGGGTAGCCCTATAGAGCAGTTCTTC
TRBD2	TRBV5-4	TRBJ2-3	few	CASSYAAGGPDTQYF	TGTGCCAGCAGCTACGCAGCGGGGGGGCCGGATACGCAGTATTTT
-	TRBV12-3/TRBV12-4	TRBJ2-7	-	CASSLGTVEQYF	TGTGCCAGCAGTTTAGGGACAGTCGAGCAGTACTTC
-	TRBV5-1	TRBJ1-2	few	CASSLDREAGYTF	TGCGCCAGCAGCTTGGACAGAGAGGCTGGCTACACCTTC
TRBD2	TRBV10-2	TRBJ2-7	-	CASSGLAVVVFYEQYF	TGCGCCAGCAGTGGACTAGCGGTGGTGGTTTTCTACGAGCAGTACTTC
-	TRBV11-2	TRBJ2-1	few	CASSSKQGHGSYNEQFF	TGTGCCAGCAGCTCAAAACAGGGCCACGGCTCCTACAATGAGCAGTTCTTC
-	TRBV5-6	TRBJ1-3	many	CASSLTGSGNTIYF	TGTGCCAGCAGCTTGACGGGCTCTGGAAACACCATATATTTT